What follows are 26 T cell receptor beta chains derived from one specimen sequenced in a study of OX40 agonist ivuxolimab in advanced cancers. TCRdb's table, derived via immunoSEQ multiplex PCR, lists solely in-frame clones and lacks some. Of around 54,000 clones in the sample, more than 85% were seen once. Sequencing was performed on CD4+ or CD8+ T cells sorted from blood, taken in a trial of the OX40 agonist ivuxolimab. Receptors were obtained from an adult with an advanced solid tumor such as melanoma, head and neck, liver or kidney cancer.

Concerning this clone itself: A read error may account for a junction end that differs from germline. The CDR3 sequence is CSVEGGTDTEAFF. The CDR3 nucleotides are TGCAGCGTCGAAGGGGGCACGGACACTGAAGCTTTCTTT. The V and J genes are TRBV29-1 and TRBJ1-1; 7 nucleotides line up with TRBD1. The germline gives CDR1 SQVTM, CDR2 ANQGSEA. This CDR3 spans 13 amino acids.

The rearrangement joins TRBV27 to TRBJ2-7, with D uncertain. This CDR3 spans 14 amino acids. V gave up 8 bases and J gave up 2 bases, with 16 bases separating them. Germline V gene lookup returns CDR1 MNHEY and CDR2 SMNVEV (reference sequence). The CDR3 sequence is CASAPGSAAYEQYF. In nucleotides, the CDR3 is TGTGCCAGCGCCCCCGGGTCTGCGGCCTACGAGCAGTACTTC.

This rearrangement joins TRBV7-9 to TRBJ1-4, with 7 bases fitting TRBD1. The germline CDR1 and CDR2 sequences are SEHNR and FQNEAQ (reference sequence). J lost 5 bases, V lost 5 bases, and 8 bases had no gene match. CDR3 size: 15 residues. The CDR3 bases are TGTGCCAGCAGCCAAACCGGGACAGAGAATGAAAAACTGTTTTTT. Protein product: CASSQTGTENEKLFF.

The chain joins TRBV14 to TRBJ2-3; the D call may be TRBD1 or TRBD2 (7 bases each). Trimming shortened V by 1 base and J by 3 bases, and 17 bases separated the two germline ends. The CDR3 is 17 amino acids. CDR1 is SGHDN and CDR2 is FVKESK in the germline V gene. The CDR3 sequence: CASSQVTGRGLTDTQYF. Written as DNA, the CDR3 is TGTGCCAGCAGCCAAGTTACGGGGAGGGGGCTGACAGATACGCAGTATTTT.

The chain carries TRBV11-2 and TRBJ2-7; 7 bases fit TRBD2. There are 17 residues in the CDR3. V was pared by 4 bases and J by 1 base, with 13 bases of the junction left unmatched. Germline V gives CDR1 SGHAT, CDR2 FQNNGV. The CDR3 nucleotides are TGTGCCAGCAGCTCCTCCCCCCTGGGGGGGACTTCCTACGAGCAGTACTTC. Protein: CASSSSPLGGTSYEQYF.

V usage is TRBV28 and J usage is TRBJ2-5, with 9 positions matching TRBD2. The trim removed 2 bases at V and 5 bases at J, leaving 9 bases unmatched. Germline V gene data show CDR1 as MDHEN and CDR2 as SYDVKM. CDR3 length: 16 amino acids. In DNA, the CDR3 is TGTGCCAGCAGTTTAAGGCTGCTAGCGGGATTCGAGACCCAGTACTTC. Amino acids: CASSLRLLAGFETQYF.

J is TRBJ2-7 and V is TRBV4-3, with no clear D. Germline lookup yields CDR1 LGHNA and CDR2 YSLEER. Trimming took 2 bases from V and 5 from J, leaving 13 bases between them. The CDR3 loop spans 14 amino acids. The CDR3 bases are TGCGCCAGCAGCCAACTAAGGTACGCCCACGAGCAGTACTTC. The encoded protein is CASSQLRYAHEQYF.

The chain uses TRBV19 and TRBJ2-7; TRBD2 aligns across 8 bases. V was pared by 9 bases and J by 1 base, with 8 bases of the junction left unmatched. The germline V gene encodes CDR1 LNHDA and CDR2 SQIVND (reference sequence). The CDR3 extends over 14 amino acids. The CDR3 reads CASSRGGNSYEQYF. Written as DNA, the CDR3 is TGTGCCAGCAGCCGGGGGGGGAATTCCTACGAGCAGTACTTC. The full variable domain, completed using reference TRBV19 and TRBJ2-7, is DGGITQSPKYLFRKEGQNVTLSCEQNLNHDAMYWYRQDPGQGLRLIYYSQIVNDFQKGDIAEGYSVSREKKESFPLTVTSAQKNPTAFYLCASSRGGNSYEQYFGPGTRLTVT.

This clone was detected only once. Written as DNA, the CDR3 is TGTGCCAGCAGCACGGTGGGGACGGCCAGCTCCTACGAGCAGTACTTC. It is translated as CASSTVGTASSYEQYF. This chain links TRBV7-9 with TRBJ2-5; the D gene could be TRBD1 or TRBD2 (5 bases each). The last part of the DNA fits TRBJ2-7 better; the J call may be wrong. This CDR3 region has 16 residues. Germline V CDR1 and CDR2: SEHNR, FQNEAQ (reference sequence).

This chain joins TRBV4-3 and TRBJ2-7; 8 bases are shared with TRBD1. Germline CDR1 is LGHNA and CDR2 is YSLEER. The CDR3 sequence is 15 residues long. V gave up 0 bases and J gave up 2 bases; unmatched junction bases: 3. This chain's CDR3 is CASSQEQGGTYEQYF. CDR3 bases: TGCGCCAGCAGCCAAGAACAGGGGGGCACCTACGAGCAGTACTTC.

The chain couples TRBV9 to TRBJ1-2, with D maybe TRBD1 (6 bases). Germline V gives CDR1 SGDLS, CDR2 YYNGEE. The CDR3 covers 15 residues. The V and J ends lost 0 bases and 2 bases respectively, with 11 bases between them. CDR3 in amino acids: CASSVAGQGNYGYTF. The CDR3 bases are TGTGCCAGCAGCGTAGCTGGGCAGGGGAACTATGGCTACACCTTC.

The chain employs TRBV28 and TRBJ2-6, with D possibly TRBD1 on 6 matching bases. V was clipped by 8 bases and J by 2 bases, with 16 bases between them. The CDR3 contains 16 residues. Per the germline V gene, CDR1 is MDHEN and CDR2 is SYDVKM. CDR3 bases: TGTGCCAGCTCCCCGACAGGATTACCTGGGGCCAACGTCCTGACTTTC. It encodes CASSPTGLPGANVLTF.

The CDR3 reads CASSSPAGQYANTGELFF. In DNA form, the CDR3 reads TGTGCCAGCAGCTCCCCCGCGGGACAGTATGCGAACACCGGGGAGCTGTTTTTT. The chain carries TRBV7-9 and TRBJ2-2; a weak D match, TRBD1 (7 bases). Trimming removed 4 bases from V and 0 bases from J, with 18 bases in between. Per germline, CDR1 SEHNR and CDR2 FQNEAQ (reference sequence). This CDR3 is 18 amino acids long.

V gene TRBV4-3 combines with J gene TRBJ2-7, with a weak D call TRBD1 (6 bases). The CDR3 loop spans 15 amino acids. V lost 3 bases, J lost 0 bases, and 12 bases lay in between. Germline values: CDR1 LGHNA, CDR2 YSLEER. The CDR3 nucleotides read TGCGCCAGCAGCCATAGGACAGACAGCTCCTACGAGCAGTACTTC. Protein product: CASSHRTDSSYEQYF.

This chain links TRBV6-6 with TRBJ2-7; 8 nucleotides line up with TRBD1. From germline, CDR1 is MNHNY and CDR2 SVGAGI (reference sequence). CDR3 length: 14 amino acids. Trimming cost V 4 bases and J 3 bases; bases outside gene matches: 5. As DNA, the CDR3 is TGTGCCAGCAGTTTTTTACAGGGGGACTACGAGCAGTACTTC. Amino acids: CASSFLQGDYEQYF.

The chain uses TRBV28 and TRBJ2-1; D gene uncertain. The CDR3 has 18 residues. The germline V gene has CDR1 MDHEN and CDR2 SYDVKM. Deletions cut 0 bases from V and 6 bases from J, with 21 bases between. This CDR3 is CASSLWGTESFNLNEQFF. CDR3 DNA: TGTGCCAGCAGTTTATGGGGCACAGAGTCCTTCAATCTCAATGAGCAGTTCTTC.

The gene calls are TRBV27 and TRBJ1-1; D possibly corresponds to TRBD1 (5 bases). The V end lost 5 bases, the J end lost 0 bases, and 16 bases lay between the germline ends. CDR3 length: 16 amino acids. The V gene's germline CDR1 is MNHEY and CDR2 SMNVEV (reference sequence). The CDR3 protein is CASSISTDPMNTEAFF. The CDR3 region has the DNA TGTGCCAGCAGTATTTCGACAGATCCCATGAACACTGAAGCTTTCTTT.

The chain has TRBV27 and TRBJ1-1, with D perhaps matching TRBD1 (6 bases). Trimming took off 5 bases at V and 2 bases at J, with 21 bases between the two ends. CDR3 length: 17 residues. The germline V gene encodes CDR1 MNHEY and CDR2 SMNVEV (reference sequence). CDR3: CASSLNPRRGVNTEAFF. The CDR3 region has the DNA TGTGCCAGCAGTCTAAATCCGCGGAGGGGGGTAAACACTGAAGCTTTCTTT.

Here the CDR3 reads CASSLGSSGTEAFF. CDR3 in DNA: TGTGCCAGCAGCCTCGGCAGTTCTGGAACTGAAGCTTTCTTT. The chain links TRBV7-3 to TRBJ1-1; D call uncertain. This CDR3 spans 14 amino acids. Germline V gene data show CDR1 as SGHTA and CDR2 as FQGTGA. The V end was cut by 5 bases, the J end by 5 bases, with 15 bases between. Variable domain in full (rest from reference TRBV7-3 and TRBJ1-1): GAGVSQTPSNKVTEKGKYVELRCDPISGHTALYWYRQSLGQGPEFLIYFQGTGAADDSGLPNDRFFAVRPEGSVSTLKIQRTERGDSAVYLCASSLGSSGTEAFFGQGTRLTVV.

The chain has TRBV27 and TRBJ2-1; TRBD2 matches 15 bases. This CDR3 spans 19 amino acids. V shed 0 bases and J 5 bases; nucleotides not matched to a gene: 8. Germline-derived CDR1 and CDR2 are MNHEY and SMNVEV (reference sequence). This chain's CDR3 is CASSLSSWGLAGGNNEQFF. In DNA, the CDR3 is TGTGCCAGCAGTTTATCATCGTGGGGACTAGCGGGAGGCAACAATGAGCAGTTCTTC.

V is TRBV11-2 and J is TRBJ1-1; D possibly corresponds to TRBD1 (5 bases). The germline gives CDR1 SGHAT, CDR2 FQNNGV. The CDR3 consists of 16 residues. The V gene lost 0 bases and the J gene lost 3 bases, with 14 bases spanning the gap. For the CDR3, the DNA is TGTGCCAGCAGCTTAGATTATCAGGGACCCTACACTGAAGCTTTCTTT. This codes for CASSLDYQGPYTEAFF.

This chain uses TRBV18 with TRBJ2-5; 13 bases line up with TRBD2. The J call could be wrong; TRBJ2-7 is a better fit for the DNA end. Germline lookup yields CDR1 KGHSH and CDR2 LQKENI. The CDR3 length is 15 residues. This CDR3 is CASFTGLAGAYEQYF. The CDR3 region has the DNA TGTGCCAGCTTTACCGGACTAGCGGGGGCCTACGAGCAGTACTTC.

This clone was observed once. The V call is TRBV6-4, the J call TRBJ2-7; 9 nucleotides match TRBD2. CDR1 and CDR2 from the germline V gene are MRHNA and SNTAGT. The CDR3 is 16 amino acids. The ends lost 4 bases at V and 3 bases at J; junction bases unmatched: 10. In DNA form, the CDR3 reads TGTGCCAGCAGTGCTCTAGCGGGGAGCACCCACTACGAGCAGTACTTC. It is translated as CASSALAGSTHYEQYF.

The chain joins TRBV6-1 to TRBJ2-7; D possibly corresponds to TRBD2 (7 bases). V lost 1 base and J 5 bases, leaving 18 bases between the germline ends. Looked up from germline, CDR1 is MNHNS and CDR2 is SASEGT. The CDR3 runs to 16 residues. In DNA form, the CDR3 reads TGTGCCAGCAGTGAAGAGGGGGGAGGGGGTTCGCACGAGCAGTACTTC. It encodes CASSEEGGGGSHEQYF.

This chain uses TRBV27 with TRBJ2-7; D is unclear. The CDR3 sequence is 13 residues long. V shed 0 bases and J shed 3 bases, with 6 bases lying between them. Germline CDR1 and CDR2: MNHEY and SMNVEV (reference sequence). The CDR3 region has the DNA TGTGCCAGCAGTTTATCTAGGTACTACGAGCAGTACTTC. Residues: CASSLSRYYEQYF.

This chain joins TRBV18 and TRBJ2-2; maybe TRBD2 (6 bases). Germline lookup yields CDR1 KGHSH and CDR2 LQKENI. Trimming left V 4 bases short and J 0 bases short, with 18 bases between. This CDR3 spans 18 amino acids. CDR3 nucleotide sequence: TGTGCCAGCTCACAGCCCTTAACTAGCCCAACGAACACCGGGGAGCTGTTTTTT. Its protein product is CASSQPLTSPTNTGELFF.